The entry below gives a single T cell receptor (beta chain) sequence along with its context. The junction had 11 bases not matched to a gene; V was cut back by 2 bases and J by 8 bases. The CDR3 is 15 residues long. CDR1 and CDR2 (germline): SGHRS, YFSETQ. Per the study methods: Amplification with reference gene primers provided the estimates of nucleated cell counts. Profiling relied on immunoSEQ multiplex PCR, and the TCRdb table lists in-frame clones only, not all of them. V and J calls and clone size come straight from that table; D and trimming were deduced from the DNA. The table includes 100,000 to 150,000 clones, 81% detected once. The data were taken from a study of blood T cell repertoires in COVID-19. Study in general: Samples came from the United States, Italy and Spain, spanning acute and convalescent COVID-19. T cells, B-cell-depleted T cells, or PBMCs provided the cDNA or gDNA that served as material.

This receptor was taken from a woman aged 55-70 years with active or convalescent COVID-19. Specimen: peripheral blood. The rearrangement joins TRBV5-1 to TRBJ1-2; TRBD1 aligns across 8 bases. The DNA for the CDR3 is TGCGCCAGCAGCTTAGACGGACAGGGTTTAGAGGGCTACACCTTC. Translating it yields CASSLDGQGLEGYTF.